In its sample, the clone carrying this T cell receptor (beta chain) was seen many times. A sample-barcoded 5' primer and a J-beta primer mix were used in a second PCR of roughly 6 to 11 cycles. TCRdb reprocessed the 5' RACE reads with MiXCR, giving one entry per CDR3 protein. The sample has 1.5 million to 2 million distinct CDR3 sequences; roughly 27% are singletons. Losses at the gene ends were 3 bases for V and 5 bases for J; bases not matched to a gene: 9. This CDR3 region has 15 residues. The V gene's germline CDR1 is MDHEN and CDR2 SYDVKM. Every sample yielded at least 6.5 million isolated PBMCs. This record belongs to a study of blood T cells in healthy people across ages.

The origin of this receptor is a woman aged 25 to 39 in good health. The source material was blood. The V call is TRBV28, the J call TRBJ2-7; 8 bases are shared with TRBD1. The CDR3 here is CASSFARQGSDEQYF. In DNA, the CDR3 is TGTGCCAGCAGTTTCGCTAGACAGGGGAGCGACGAGCAGTACTTC.